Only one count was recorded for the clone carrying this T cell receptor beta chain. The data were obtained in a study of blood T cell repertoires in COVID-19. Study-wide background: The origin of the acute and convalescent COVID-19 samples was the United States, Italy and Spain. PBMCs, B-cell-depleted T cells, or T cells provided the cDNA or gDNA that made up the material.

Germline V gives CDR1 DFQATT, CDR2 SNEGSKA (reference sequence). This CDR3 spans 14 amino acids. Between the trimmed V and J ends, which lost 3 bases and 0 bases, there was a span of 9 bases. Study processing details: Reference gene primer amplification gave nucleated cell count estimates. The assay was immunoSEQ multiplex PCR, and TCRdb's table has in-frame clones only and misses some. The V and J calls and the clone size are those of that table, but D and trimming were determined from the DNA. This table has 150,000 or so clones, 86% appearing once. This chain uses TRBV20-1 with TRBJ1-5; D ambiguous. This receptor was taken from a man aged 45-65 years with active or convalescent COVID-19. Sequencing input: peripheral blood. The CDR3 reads CSASSAYSNQPQHF. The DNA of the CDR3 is TGCAGTGCTAGTAGCGCTTATAGCAATCAGCCCCAGCATTTT.